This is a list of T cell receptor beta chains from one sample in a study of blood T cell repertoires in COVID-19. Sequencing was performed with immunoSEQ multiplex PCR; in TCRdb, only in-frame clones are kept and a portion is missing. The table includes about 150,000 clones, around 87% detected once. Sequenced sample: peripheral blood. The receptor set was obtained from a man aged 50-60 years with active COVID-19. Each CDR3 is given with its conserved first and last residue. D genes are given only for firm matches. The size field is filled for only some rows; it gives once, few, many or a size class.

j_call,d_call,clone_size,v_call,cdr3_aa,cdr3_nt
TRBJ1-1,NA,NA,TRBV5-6,CASSLWGRLLNTEAFF,TGTGCCAGCAGCTTGTGGGGCAGGTTACTGAACACTGAAGCTTTCTTT
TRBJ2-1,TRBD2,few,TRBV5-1,CASSFTSGEFYNEQFF,TGCGCCAGCAGCTTCACTAGCGGGGAATTCTACAATGAGCAGTTCTTC
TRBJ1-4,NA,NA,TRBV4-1,CASSQLRGRTVGEKLFF,TGCGCCAGCAGCCAACTCAGAGGTCGGACAGTGGGGGAAAAACTGTTTTTT
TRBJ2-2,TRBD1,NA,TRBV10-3,CAISLVKGTGTGELFF,TGTGCCATCAGCCTGGTCAAGGGGACAGGTACCGGGGAGCTGTTTTTT
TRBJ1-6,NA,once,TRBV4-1,CASSQEGGQGSSYNSPLHF,TGCGCCAGCAGCCAAGAGGGTGGGCAGGGGAGCTCCTATAATTCACCCCTCCACTTT
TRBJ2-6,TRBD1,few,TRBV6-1,CASSKGTGGTGANVLTF,TGTGCCAGCAGTAAAGGGACAGGGGGCACTGGGGCCAACGTCCTGACTTTC
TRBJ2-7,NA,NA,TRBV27,CASSLVGQGLLYEQYF,TGTGCCAGCAGTTTAGTAGGGCAGGGGCTCCTCTACGAGCAGTACTTC
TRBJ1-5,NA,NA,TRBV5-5,CASSLGVVNQPQHF,TGTGCCAGCAGCCTAGGGGTTGTTAATCAGCCCCAGCATTTT
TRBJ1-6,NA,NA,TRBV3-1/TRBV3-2,CASSQTRLRSPLHF,TGTGCCAGCAGCCAGACTAGGCTTAGGTCACCCCTCCACTTT
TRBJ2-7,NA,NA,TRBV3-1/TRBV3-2,CASTYTRGLGEQYF,TGTGCCAGCACATATACCAGGGGTCTGGGCGAGCAGTACTTC
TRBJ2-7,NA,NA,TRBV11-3,CASSLECSGISYEQYF,TGTGCCAGCAGCTTAGAGTGCTCGGGGATCAGCTACGAGCAGTACTTC
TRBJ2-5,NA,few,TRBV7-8,CASSLALGAAQETQYF,TGTGCCAGCAGCTTAGCGCTTGGGGCAGCCCAAGAGACCCAGTACTTC
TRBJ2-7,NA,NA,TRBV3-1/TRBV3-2,CASSQDRAGEQYF,TGTGCCAGCAGCCAAGACAGGGCAGGCGAGCAGTACTTC
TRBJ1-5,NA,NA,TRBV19,CASARGQSNQPQHF,TGTGCCAGCGCCCGAGGACAGAGCAATCAGCCCCAGCATTTT
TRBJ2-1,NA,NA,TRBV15,CATSSSKGPYNEQFF,TGTGCCACCAGCAGTTCGAAGGGGCCCTACAATGAGCAGTTCTTC
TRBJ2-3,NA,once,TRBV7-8,CASTEAFRGDTQYF,TGTGCCAGCACAGAAGCCTTTCGCGGAGATACGCAGTATTTT
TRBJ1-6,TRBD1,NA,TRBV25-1,CASSDNRGRTPLHF,TGTGCCAGCAGTGATAACAGGGGGCGGACACCCCTCCACTTT
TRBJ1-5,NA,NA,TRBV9,CASSVDGSNQPQHF,TGTGCCAGCAGCGTAGACGGGAGCAATCAGCCCCAGCATTTT
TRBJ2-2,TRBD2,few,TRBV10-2,CASSEAGRAGELFF,TGCGCCAGCAGTGAGGCGGGGAGGGCCGGGGAGCTGTTTTTT
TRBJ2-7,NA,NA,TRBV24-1,CATSGGGQVKDEQYF,TGTGCCACCAGTGGGGGGGGGCAGGTCAAGGACGAGCAGTACTTC
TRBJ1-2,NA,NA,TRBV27,CASSLREGTFYGYTF,TGTGCCAGCAGTTTAAGAGAGGGAACCTTCTATGGCTACACCTTC
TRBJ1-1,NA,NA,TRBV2,CASSDSAGAEAFF,TGTGCCAGCAGTGACTCGGCAGGGGCTGAAGCTTTCTTT
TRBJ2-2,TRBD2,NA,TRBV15,CATSRLAGGGWGRTGELFF,TGTGCCACCAGCCGGCTAGCGGGGGGCGGATGGGGCCGGACCGGGGAGCTGTTTTTT
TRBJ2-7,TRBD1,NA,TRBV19,CASSIGWVTGQGPSYEQYF,TGTGCCAGTAGTATAGGGTGGGTTACGGGACAGGGACCTTCCTACGAGCAGTACTTC
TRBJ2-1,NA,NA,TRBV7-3,CASSLGPGVNEQFF,TGTGCCAGCAGCTTAGGTCCAGGGGTCAATGAGCAGTTCTTC
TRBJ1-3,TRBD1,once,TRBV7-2,CASSRDRGQGNTIYF,TGTGCCAGCAGCCGGGACAGGGGGCAAGGAAACACCATATATTTT
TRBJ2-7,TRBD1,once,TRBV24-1,CATTGPRDRGLGEQYF,TGTGCCACCACTGGGCCCCGGGACAGGGGGCTGGGGGAGCAGTACTTC
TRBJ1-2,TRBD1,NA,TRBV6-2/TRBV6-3,CASSYGTGAIYGYTF,TGTGCCAGCAGTTACGGGACAGGGGCCATCTATGGCTACACCTTC
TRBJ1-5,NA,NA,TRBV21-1,CASSTWQGASNQPQHF,TGTGCCAGCAGCACCTGGCAGGGGGCCTCTAATCAGCCCCAGCATTTT
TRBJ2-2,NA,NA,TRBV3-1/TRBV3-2,CASSPRANTGELFF,TGTGCCAGCAGCCCCCGAGCGAACACCGGGGAGCTGTTTTTT
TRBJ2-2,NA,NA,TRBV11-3,CAVISGELFF,TGTGCCGTTATTTCCGGGGAGCTGTTTTTT
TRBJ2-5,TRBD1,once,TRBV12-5,CASGPQTGKYF,TGTGCTAGTGGACCACAGACAGGGAAGTACTTC
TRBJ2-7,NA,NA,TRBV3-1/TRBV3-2,CASSHAGAAYEQYF,TGTGCCAGCAGCCACGCAGGGGCGGCCTACGAGCAGTACTTC
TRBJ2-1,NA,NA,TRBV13,CASSLGTEREQFF,TGTGCCAGCAGCTTAGGAACGGAGAGGGAGCAGTTCTTC
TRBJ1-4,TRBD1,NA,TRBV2,CASSALRGSNEKLFF,TGTGCCAGCAGTGCCCTCAGGGGGTCAAATGAAAAACTGTTTTTT
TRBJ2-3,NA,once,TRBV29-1,CSVEALFTDTQYF,TGCAGCGTTGAAGCCCTCTTCACAGATACGCAGTATTTT
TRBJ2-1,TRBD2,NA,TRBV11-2,CASSSGGSYYNEQFF,TGTGCCAGCAGCTCGGGGGGGTCCTACTACAATGAGCAGTTCTTC
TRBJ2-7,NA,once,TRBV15,CATSRGTLGGLEQYF,TGTGCCACCAGCAGAGGGACTCTCGGTGGGCTCGAGCAGTACTTC
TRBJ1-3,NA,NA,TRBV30,CAWKLLSTGNTIYF,TGTGCCTGGAAACTACTCAGCACTGGAAACACCATATATTTT
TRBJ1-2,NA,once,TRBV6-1,CASSENGAVYGYTF,TGTGCCAGCAGTGAAAATGGCGCGGTCTATGGCTACACCTTC
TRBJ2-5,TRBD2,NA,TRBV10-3,CAISASGGYQETQYF,TGTGCCATCTCAGCTAGCGGGGGGTACCAAGAGACCCAGTACTTC
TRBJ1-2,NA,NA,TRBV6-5,CASSYGGPLIQYGYTF,TGTGCCAGCAGTTACGGCGGTCCCCTTATCCAGTATGGCTACACCTTC
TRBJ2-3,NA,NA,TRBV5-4,CASSLAGGDTQYF,TGTGCCAGCAGCTTGGCCGGAGGAGATACGCAGTATTTT
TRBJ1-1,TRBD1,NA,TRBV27,CASSSKLRGRRIAEAFF,TGTGCCAGCAGCTCCAAGCTCAGGGGGCGCAGAATTGCTGAAGCTTTCTTT
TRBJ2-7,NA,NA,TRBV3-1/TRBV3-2,CASSQVGFGEQYF,TGTGCCAGCAGCCAAGTGGGCTTCGGCGAGCAGTACTTC
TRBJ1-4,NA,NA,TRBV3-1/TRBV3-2,CASSQEVLQGAGKLFF,TGTGCCAGCAGCCAAGAGGTTTTACAGGGAGCAGGAAAACTGTTTTTT
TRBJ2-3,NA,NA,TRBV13,CASTLLGLSSDTQYF,TGTGCCAGCACCCTGCTGGGGCTGTCTTCAGATACGCAGTATTTT
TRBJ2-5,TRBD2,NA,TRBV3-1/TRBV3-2,CASNFAGGGETQYF,TGTGCCAGCAACTTCGCGGGGGGAGGAGAGACCCAGTACTTC
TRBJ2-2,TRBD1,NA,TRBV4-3,CASSQVTGRNTGELFF,TGCGCCAGCAGCCAAGTGACAGGGAGGAACACCGGGGAGCTGTTTTTT
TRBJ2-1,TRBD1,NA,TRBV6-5,CASSPGQGYLEFF,TGTGCCAGCAGTCCGGGACAGGGGTATTTGGAGTTCTTC
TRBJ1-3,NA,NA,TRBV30,CAWSQYPDSGNTIYF,TGTGCCTGGAGTCAGTACCCTGACTCTGGAAACACCATATATTTT
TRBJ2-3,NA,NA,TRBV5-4,CASSLSTDTQYF,TGTGCCAGCAGCCTTAGCACAGATACGCAGTATTTT
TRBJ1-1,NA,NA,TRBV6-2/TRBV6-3,CASSYSPRAPNTEAFF,TGTGCCAGCAGTTACTCGCCGAGGGCCCCGAACACTGAAGCTTTCTTT
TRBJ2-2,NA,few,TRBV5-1,CASSSTPTLLNTGELFF,TGCGCCAGCAGCTCAACCCCGACTCTACTGAACACCGGGGAGCTGTTTTTT
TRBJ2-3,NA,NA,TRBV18,CASSPAQGTDTQYF,TGTGCCAGCTCCCCGGCGCAGGGCACAGATACGCAGTATTTT
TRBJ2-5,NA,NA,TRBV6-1,CASSEARAAVRAQYF,TGTGCCAGCAGTGAAGCTAGGGCGGCGGTGAGGGCCCAGTACTTC
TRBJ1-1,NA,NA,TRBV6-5,CASRRDGSNTEAFF,TGTGCCAGCAGACGAGACGGGTCGAACACTGAAGCTTTCTTT
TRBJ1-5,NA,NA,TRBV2,CASSVQGSNQPQHF,TGTGCCAGCAGTGTCCAGGGTTCCAATCAGCCCCAGCATTTT
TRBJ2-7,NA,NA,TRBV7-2,CASSPYSGGTYEQYF,TGTGCCAGCAGCCCTTACTCCGGGGGTACCTACGAGCAGTACTTC
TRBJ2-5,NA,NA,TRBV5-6,CASSPGHVDQETQYF,TGTGCCAGCAGCCCAGGACACGTCGACCAAGAGACCCAGTACTTC